These 24 T cell receptor beta chains originate from one sample sequenced in a study of shared clonotypes between healthy human individuals. The repertoire was sequenced with immunoSEQ multiplex PCR; TCRdb's copy has only in-frame clones and lacks some. Altogether about 1.1 million clones are present, 75% to 80% being singletons, with the ten largest covering 0.5% to 0.65%. Sequencing input: memory CD4+ T cells from PBMCs. Subset defined: CD45RA-negative fraction. The receptors shown here come from a man in his late teens or twenties in good health. Some clones in this sample may be carry-over from other donors' samples.

The CDR3 loop reads CASSLEVADRNEQFF. The CDR3 coding sequence is TGCGCCAGCAGCTTGGAGGTCGCGGACCGGAATGAGCAGTTCTTC. The V gene is TRBV5-1, the J gene TRBJ2-1, with no clear D. The CDR3 runs 15 residues. CDR1 and CDR2 (germline): SGHRS, YFSETQ. V was cut by 0 bases and J by 7 bases, with 14 bases left in between.

The chain recombines TRBV9 with TRBJ2-7, with 8 bases fitting TRBD1. The CDR3 consists of 16 residues. V gave up 4 bases and J gave up 5 bases; unmatched junction bases: 14. Germline V lookup: CDR1 SGDLS, CDR2 YYNGEE. The CDR3 nucleotides are TGTGCCAGCAGCTCCCGGGGTGGCAGGGGGCTGGACGAGCAGTACTTC. Its protein product is CASSSRGGRGLDEQYF.

Comment on this clone: At the DNA level, this CDR3 is encoded by other sequences in the same sample as well. V gene TRBV29-1 combines with J gene TRBJ2-7; D not resolved. The V gene's germline CDR1 is SQVTM and CDR2 ANQGSEA. The CDR3 is 12 residues long. V lost 4 bases and J lost 1, with 8 bases in between. CDR3: CSVGQASYEQYF. The DNA for the CDR3 is TGCAGCGTTGGTCAGGCTTCCTACGAGCAGTACTTC.

The rearrangement joins TRBV7-2 to TRBJ2-1; a weak D match, TRBD1 (5 bases). The V gene's germline CDR1 is SGHTA and CDR2 FQGNSA. The CDR3 loop spans 16 amino acids. Trimming removed 0 bases from V and 7 bases from J, with 16 bases in between. Written as DNA, the CDR3 is TGTGCCAGCAGCTTAGCGGGCAGGGAAGGTTTTAATGAGCAGTTCTTC. Translating it yields CASSLAGREGFNEQFF.

This clone appeared a single time. V gene TRBV28 combines with J gene TRBJ2-1; D not resolved. CDR3 length equals 16 residues. CDR1 and CDR2 from the germline V gene are MDHEN and SYDVKM. V dropped 3 bases and J dropped 0 bases, with 12 bases sitting between them. The chain's CDR3 is CASSLSRLNSYNEQFF. Here the CDR3 DNA reads TGTGCCAGCAGTTTGTCGAGACTCAACTCCTACAATGAGCAGTTCTTC.

This clone showed up just once. The chain is built from TRBV19 and TRBJ1-1; TRBD1 matches at 8 bases. Germline CDR1 and CDR2: LNHDA and SQIVND (reference sequence). The CDR3 is 15 amino acids. V lost 5 bases and J lost 0; bases outside the gene matches: 5. CDR3 region: CASSRPGGVNTEAFF. CDR3 DNA: TGTGCCAGTAGTCGGCCAGGGGGCGTGAACACTGAAGCTTTCTTT.

In this sample, this clone turned up many times. The CDR3, as DNA: TGTGCCAGCAGCGGGGACAGGTTTCAGCCCCAGCATTTT. Amino acid sequence: CASSGDRFQPQHF. This rearrangement joins TRBV7-6 to TRBJ1-5; TRBD1 matches at 8 bases. Germline loops: CDR1 SGHVS, CDR2 FNYEAQ. Trimming cost V 5 bases and J 6 bases; bases outside gene matches: 3. This CDR3 has 13 amino acids.

The genes are TRBV6-6 and TRBJ2-5; D ambiguous. V lost 5 bases to trimming and J lost 5 bases, with 6 bases between them. Germline V gives CDR1 MNHNY, CDR2 SVGAGI (reference sequence). The CDR3 length is 11 residues. For the CDR3, the DNA is TGTGCCAGCAGTCTCATGGAGACCCAGTACTTC. This encodes CASSLMETQYF.

The V and J genes are TRBV4-2 and TRBJ1-3; possible D gene TRBD1, 6 bases. Per germline, CDR1 LGHNA and CDR2 YNFKEQ. The germline V and J ends were trimmed by 1 base and 0 bases, with 19 bases remaining between them. The CDR3 consists of 19 residues. In DNA, the CDR3 is TGTGCCAGCAGCCAAGCAACCGGGGGCCCCTATAGCTCTGGAAACACCATATATTTT. It is translated as CASSQATGGPYSSGNTIYF.

Worth noting for this clone: Other DNA sequences in the same sample also yield this CDR3. The chain uses TRBV29-1 and TRBJ1-1; 7 bases align to TRBD1. Germline-derived CDR1 and CDR2 are SQVTM and ANQGSEA. The CDR3 is made up of 12 amino acids. J gave up 4 bases and V 6 bases, and 5 bases lay outside the gene matches. The CDR3 DNA is TGCAGCGTGAACAGGGGACCCACTGAAGCTTTCTTT. Translation: CSVNRGPTEAFF.

Regarding this clone: This same CDR3 is encoded by further DNA sequences in the sample. This chain connects TRBV18 to TRBJ2-5; weak D call: TRBD2 (5 bases). The CDR3 has 12 residues. Germline CDR1 reads KGHSH; CDR2 reads LQKENI. The ends were cut back, 3 bases at V and 3 bases at J, with 5 bases in the middle. The CDR3 region is CASSPREETQYF. In DNA, the CDR3 is TGTGCCAGCTCACCGCGGGAAGAGACCCAGTACTTC.

The chain joins TRBV5-1 to TRBJ1-4, with 7 bases aligning to TRBD1. The CDR3 consists of 15 residues. Germline CDR1 reads SGHRS; CDR2 reads YFSETQ. V was pared by 3 bases and J by 10 bases, with 12 bases of the junction left unmatched. In DNA form, the CDR3 reads TGCGCCAGCAGCTCGGGGTCGACAGGGTTTGGAAAACTGTTTTTT. Translating it yields CASSSGSTGFGKLFF.

The chain joins TRBV7-8 to TRBJ1-3; the D is unclear. The CDR3 runs 14 residues. Looked up from germline, CDR1 is SGHVS and CDR2 is FQNEAQ. V shed 5 bases and J shed 0 bases, with 8 bases lying between them. The CDR3 nucleotides read TGTGCCAGCAGCCCCCTTAGCTCTGGAAACACCATATATTTT. It translates to CASSPLSSGNTIYF.

CDR3 coding DNA: TGTGCCAGCAGCCAAGATAGGGGCTCCTACAATGAGCAGTTCTTC. Translating it yields CASSQDRGSYNEQFF. The chain carries TRBV4-2 and TRBJ2-1; tentative D call: TRBD1 (5 bases). Germline CDR1 LGHNA, CDR2 YNFKEQ. V was cut by 0 bases and J by 0 bases, with 6 bases left in between. The CDR3 loop spans 15 amino acids.

This clone appeared a single time. A single base separates this from a much larger clone, so it may be a read error. The sample carries other DNA sequences with the same CDR3. The chain has TRBV6-1 and TRBJ1-1; D gene ambiguous. The length of the CDR3 is 13 residues. The germline V and J ends were trimmed by 10 bases and 1 base, with 13 bases remaining between them. Germline V gives CDR1 MNHNS, CDR2 SASEGT. DNA of the CDR3: TGTGCCACCACACAAGAGGGGAACACTGAAGCTTTCTTT. Its translation is CATTQEGNTEAFF.

The chain has TRBV19 and TRBJ2-3; D uncertain. Trimming stripped 5 bases from V and 3 bases from J, with 9 bases between. This CDR3 has 13 amino acids. Germline CDR1 is LNHDA and CDR2 is SQIVND (reference sequence). The CDR3 bases are TGTGCCAGTAGTGTGCGAAGGACAGATACGCAGTATTTT. Translating gives CASSVRRTDTQYF.

J is TRBJ2-2 and V is TRBV18; no firm D call. Germline V gene lookup returns CDR1 KGHSH and CDR2 LQKENI. Trimming shortened V by 1 base and J by 7 bases, and 4 bases separated the two germline ends. The CDR3 totals 12 residues. CDR3 bases: TGTGCCAGCTCACCACTTGTCGGGGAGCTGTTTTTT. As protein: CASSPLVGELFF.

The chain joins TRBV30 to TRBJ2-1; tentatively, D is TRBD1 (6 bases). The CDR3 has 14 residues. V lost 1 base and J 6 bases, leaving 13 bases between the germline ends. CDR1 is GTSNPN and CDR2 is SVGIG in the germline V gene (reference sequence). The CDR3 nucleotides are TGTGCCTGGAGTGACCTCCGAGGGGGCAATGAGCAGTTCTTC. Its protein is CAWSDLRGGNEQFF.

V usage is TRBV29-1 and J usage is TRBJ2-1; the match to TRBD1 covers 9 bases. This CDR3 has 14 amino acids. Germline CDR1 and CDR2: SQVTM and ANQGSEA. Germline trimming cut 6 bases from V and 3 bases from J; bases unmatched to any gene: 6. The chain's CDR3 is CSVGTGFVYNEQFF. In DNA form, the CDR3 reads TGCAGCGTCGGGACAGGGTTCGTCTACAATGAGCAGTTCTTC.

The V gene is TRBV5-6, the J gene TRBJ2-6, with TRBD1 as a possible D gene (5 bases). The CDR3 length is 15 residues. With 4 bases removed from V and 3 bases from J, the gap between germline ends came to 11 bases. Germline CDR1 is SGHDT and CDR2 is YYEEEE. The CDR3 coding sequence is TGTGCCAGCAGCGTAGACAGAATTGGGGCCAACGTCCTGACTTTC. Amino acids: CASSVDRIGANVLTF.

This clone was seen ten or more times. The chain employs TRBV19 and TRBJ2-2, with D perhaps TRBD2 (6 bases). The germline V gene has CDR1 LNHDA and CDR2 SQIVND (reference sequence). Trimming took off 5 bases at V and 1 base at J, with 11 bases between the two ends. This CDR3 has 15 residues. The CDR3 loop reads CASSQSGRNTGELFF. As DNA, the CDR3 is TGTGCCAGTAGTCAAAGCGGGCGGAACACCGGGGAGCTGTTTTTT.

This clone occurred once. The rearrangement joins TRBV2 to TRBJ2-3; tentative D call: TRBD2 (6 bases). The CDR3 totals 15 residues. CDR1 SNHLY and CDR2 FYNNEI come from the germline V gene. Trimming pared 7 bases from V and 1 base from J, leaving 15 bases between. CDR3 bases: TGTGCCAGCAAAAGGGCCTCGGGGGGCACAGATACGCAGTATTTT. Translating it yields CASKRASGGTDTQYF.

The chain links TRBV9 to TRBJ1-5, with a tentative D call TRBD1 (5 bases). There are 16 residues in the CDR3. The germline V gene encodes CDR1 SGDLS and CDR2 YYNGEE. Trimming took 0 bases from V and 0 from J, leaving 10 bases between them. The CDR3 DNA follows: TGTGCCAGCAGCGTAGGAAGGGGATCTAGCAATCAGCCCCAGCATTTT. Protein: CASSVGRGSSNQPQHF.

The chain joins TRBV2 to TRBJ1-1; 8 bases are shared with TRBD1. Looked up from germline, CDR1 is SNHLY and CDR2 is FYNNEI. V dropped 5 bases and J dropped 5; count of bases not matched to a gene: 10. The CDR3 has 15 amino acids. The CDR3: CASSYLGQGGTEAFF. For the CDR3, the DNA is TGTGCCAGCAGTTACTTAGGACAGGGCGGGACTGAAGCTTTCTTT. Full variable domain (remainder filled in from reference TRBV2 and TRBJ1-1): EPEVTQTPSHQVTQMGQEVILRCVPISNHLYFYWYRQILGQKVEFLVSFYNNEISEKSEIFDDQFSVERPDGSNFTLKIRSTKLEDSAMYFCASSYLGQGGTEAFFGQGTRLTVV.